This T cell receptor beta chain derives from a study of regulatory T cells in long-lasting Graves disease. In germline, CDR1 is MNHNS, CDR2 SASEGT. Trimming took off 7 bases at V and 7 bases at J, with 14 bases between the two ends. This CDR3 has 12 residues. With iRepertoire HTBI primers and Arm-PCR of CDR3 regions, TCR beta libraries were built. TCRdb passed the multiplex PCR reads through MiXCR, listing each CDR3 protein once. The sample has about 420,000 distinct CDR3 sequences, about a quarter seen once. Time point reported: persistent/refractory GD, antithyroid drugs over 5 years with positive TRAb. RNA isolated from PBMCs was used to make the TCR library. American Thyroid Association guidelines defined Graves' disease diagnosis. Patients hailed from an endocrinology department in Xi'an, China. Peripheral blood, roughly 9.2 milliliters per patient, was collected in EDTA tubes.

Here the sequenced sample was peripheral blood mononuclear cells (PBMCs), taken when the disease was refractory, from a patient treated with antithyroid drugs. The V gene is TRBV6-1, the J gene TRBJ2-7; possible D gene TRBD1, 6 bases. This receptor was identified in a female donor with Graves disease. CDR3 bases: TGTGCCAGCAAACCCACAGGGTATGAGCAGTACTTC. It specifies CASKPTGYEQYF.